This record concerns one T cell receptor beta chain sequence. Its antigen is undetermined. The primer mix had 60 Vbeta and 13 Jbeta primers. Authors' data handling: Roughly 80 million unique TCR beta chains, 9.5 million to 14 million shared, were counted in a later analysis. Assay: immunoSEQ multiplex PCR; the TCRdb copy retains only in-frame clones and omits some. Clone size and V and J calls were adopted from that table, with D and trimming inferred from the DNA. The repertoire holds about 160,000 clones, with 60% to 85% as singletons. These data originate in a study of cytomegalovirus exposure and HLA in healthy donors. Whole-study findings and limits: Reportedly, a later analysis found an Asian-associated ancestry cluster had fewer N-insertions than the roughly 670-donor mean. Earlier analysis yielded a pattern in which most TCR beta V segments were productive about 87% or about 30% of the time. The authors assumed roughly uniform sequencing depth across donors for presence/absence analyses.

V lost 5 bases, J lost 4 bases, and 23 bases lay in between. Germline assignment: CDR1 SEHNR and CDR2 FQNEAQ (reference sequence). This CDR3 has 17 amino acids. The TCR comes from a woman aged 25 to 39 in good health and CMV-seronegative. The chain links TRBV7-9 to TRBJ1-2; D might be TRBD1 (5 bases). The sample was PBMCs. This CDR3 reads CASSPPGRGFVGYGYTF. CDR3 coding DNA: TGTGCCAGCAGCCCTCCTGGTAGGGGTTTTGTGGGCTATGGCTACACCTTC. Based on the CDR3 plus reference TRBV7-9 and TRBJ1-2, the full variable domain is DTGVSQNPRHKITKRGQNVTFRCDPISEHNRLYWYRQTLGQGPEFLTYFQNEAQLEKSRLLSDRFSAERPKGSFSTLEIQRTEQGDSAMYLCASSPPGRGFVGYGYTFGSGTRLTVV.